The 16 T cell receptor beta chains below come from one sample, sequenced in a study of T-cell memory formation after mild COVID-19. Using its own MiXCR run on the 5' RACE reads, TCRdb lists one record per CDR3 protein. The sample carries around 340,000 distinct CDR3 sequences, approximately 15% recorded once. Sequencing was performed on PBMCs or a T cell subset sorted from them (not recorded which). The receptors shown here come from a man between 18 and 35 years old who had mild COVID-19 (a few samples of this study predate the infection). Cell type and time point are not known.

The V and J genes are TRBV7-2 and TRBJ1-5; no reliable D call. The CDR3 totals 15 residues. V lost 2 bases and J lost 4, with 12 bases in between. Germline values: CDR1 SGHTA, CDR2 FQGNSA. CDR3 sequence: CASSLIGRQNQPQHF. The CDR3 bases are TGTGCCAGCAGCTTAATTGGCAGGCAGAATCAGCCCCAGCATTTT.

This clonotype was seen a few times. The chain combines TRBV11-1 with TRBJ2-2, with no clear D. The CDR3 consists of 14 residues. CDR1 is SGHAT and CDR2 is FQDESV in the germline V gene (reference sequence). Trimming took 7 bases from V and 7 from J, leaving 16 bases between them. In DNA, the CDR3 is TGTGCCAGCAAGCTTCCCCCCCGAGGCGGGGAGCTGTTTTTT. Protein: CASKLPPRGGELFF.

This clonotype was observed a few times. The chain combines TRBV7-3 with TRBJ2-1, with TRBD2 as a possible D gene (7 bases). The ends were cut back, 5 bases at V and 7 bases at J, with 15 bases in the middle. There are 14 residues in the CDR3. CDR1 is SGHTA, CDR2 FQGTGA, per germline. CDR3 protein: CASSISGGRNEQFF. CDR3 in DNA: TGTGCCAGCAGCATCTCGGGGGGCCGGAATGAGCAGTTCTTC.

V gene TRBV7-8 combines with J gene TRBJ1-2; D uncertain. The CDR3 loop spans 15 amino acids. V was shortened by 2 bases and J by 5 bases, with 15 bases between the two germline ends. The germline CDR1 and CDR2 sequences are SGHVS and FQNEAQ. In DNA form, the CDR3 reads TGTGCCAGCAGCTTATTGAAGAAAAGTAGTTATGGCTACACCTTC. Amino acid sequence: CASSLLKKSSYGYTF.

This rearrangement joins TRBV9 to TRBJ1-4; D unresolved. This CDR3 spans 17 amino acids. CDR1 is SGDLS, CDR2 YYNGEE, per germline. V shed 3 bases and J shed 0 bases, with 15 bases lying between them. The CDR3 sequence: CASSARHGGATNEKLFF. For the CDR3, the DNA is TGTGCCAGCAGCGCCCGACATGGAGGAGCAACTAATGAAAAACTGTTTTTT.

This clonotype was detected only a few times. This rearrangement joins TRBV29-1 to TRBJ2-2; TRBD1 is a possible D gene (5 bases). V lost 8 bases to trimming and J lost 2 bases, with 12 bases between them. The CDR3 has 13 amino acids. Germline V gene data show CDR1 as SQVTM and CDR2 as ANQGSEA. The CDR3 DNA reads as TGCAGCACACCAGGGTATAACACCGGGGAGCTGTTTTTT. This sequence encodes CSTPGYNTGELFF.

This clonotype was seen many times. The chain couples TRBV5-6 to TRBJ2-2, with TRBD1 matching over 8 bases. The CDR3 extends over 16 amino acids. V was pared by 1 base and J by 1 base, with 3 bases of the junction left unmatched. From germline, CDR1 is SGHDT and CDR2 YYEEEE. CDR3 loop: CASSLPGTGNTGELFF. As DNA, the CDR3 is TGTGCCAGCAGCTTGCCTGGGACAGGGAACACCGGGGAGCTGTTTTTT.

A few counts support this clonotype. This chain uses TRBV29-1 with TRBJ1-3; maybe TRBD1 (5 bases). This CDR3 comprises 13 residues. Deletions cut 4 bases from V and 2 bases from J, with 9 bases between. Looked up from germline, CDR1 is SQVTM and CDR2 is ANQGSEA. The CDR3 reads CSVGGSTGNTIYF. The CDR3 DNA sequence: TGCAGCGTTGGGGGCAGTACTGGAAACACCATATATTTT.

At least ten counts were recorded for this clonotype. This chain connects TRBV7-3 to TRBJ2-3; the D is unclear. Trimming took off 3 bases at V and 1 base at J, with 5 bases between the two ends. CDR3 size: 13 residues. CDR1 is SGHTA and CDR2 is FQGTGA in the germline V gene. The CDR3 bases are TGTGCCAGCAGCTTCTCACGCACAGATACGCAGTATTTT. It specifies CASSFSRTDTQYF.

This clonotype was seen a handful of times. The gene calls are TRBV24-1 and TRBJ2-1; D possibly corresponds to TRBD2 (5 bases). Germline CDR1 KGHDR, CDR2 SFDVKD. Trimming shortened V by 1 base and J by 6 bases, and 6 bases separated the two germline ends. The CDR3 length is 13 residues. CDR3 amino acids: CATSDFSANEQFF. CDR3 in DNA: TGTGCCACCAGTGATTTTAGCGCCAATGAGCAGTTCTTC.

This clonotype was observed a few times. The V and J genes are TRBV6-2 or TRBV6-3 and TRBJ1-1; D remains unclear. The CDR3 has 15 amino acids. Trimming removed 0 bases at V and 3 bases at J, with 11 bases between. CDR1 is MNHEY, CDR2 SVGEGT, per germline. The CDR3: CASSYSARTHTEAFF. Written as DNA, the CDR3 is TGTGCCAGCAGTTACTCAGCTCGCACGCACACTGAAGCTTTCTTT.

This clonotype was counted only a few times. This chain joins TRBV9 and TRBJ2-2; TRBD1 is a possible D gene (5 bases). Trimming removed 0 bases at V and 4 bases at J, with 10 bases between. Germline lookup yields CDR1 SGDLS and CDR2 YYNGEE. The CDR3 is 15 amino acids. The CDR3 is CASSVDTGSTGELFF. The CDR3 nucleotides are TGTGCCAGCAGCGTAGACACAGGTAGCACCGGGGAGCTGTTTTTT.

This clonotype was detected only a few times. V and J are TRBV7-9 and TRBJ1-4; perhaps TRBD1 as D (6 bases). V shed 2 bases and J shed 0 bases, with 16 bases lying between them. The germline CDR1 and CDR2 sequences are SEHNR and FQNEAQ (reference sequence). This CDR3 contains 18 residues. The DNA for the CDR3 is TGTGCCAGCAGCTTACTGCCAGGGGAGGGGGCAACTAATGAAAAACTGTTTTTT. Its translation is CASSLLPGEGATNEKLFF.

This chain links TRBV19 with TRBJ1-2, with 7 bases lining up with TRBD1. Germline V CDR1 and CDR2: LNHDA, SQIVND (reference sequence). V shed 10 bases, J shed 8 bases, and the junction held 25 bases outside the gene matches. CDR3 size: 17 residues. The CDR3 sequence: CATSWKATGLNLGGYTF. The CDR3 nucleotides read TGTGCCACAAGTTGGAAGGCGACAGGGCTCAACTTGGGGGGCTACACCTTC.

The J gene is TRBJ1-2, the V gene TRBV6-5, with 8 bases that match TRBD1. The junction had 11 bases not matched to a gene; V was cut back by 5 bases and J by 3 bases. This CDR3 spans 16 amino acids. Germline V CDR1 and CDR2: MNHEY, SVGAGI. CDR3 DNA: TGTGCCAGCAGTAGACCCCTCGGACAGGGAGACTATGGCTACACCTTC. It translates to CASSRPLGQGDYGYTF.

V is TRBV25-1 and J is TRBJ1-2; D gene ambiguous. Per the germline V gene, CDR1 is MGHDK and CDR2 is SYGVNS. This CDR3 comprises 15 residues. The ends were cut back, 3 bases at V and 0 bases at J, with 11 bases in the middle. The CDR3 here is CASSEAGGANYGYTF. The CDR3 DNA follows: TGTGCCAGCAGTGAGGCAGGCGGAGCTAACTATGGCTACACCTTC.